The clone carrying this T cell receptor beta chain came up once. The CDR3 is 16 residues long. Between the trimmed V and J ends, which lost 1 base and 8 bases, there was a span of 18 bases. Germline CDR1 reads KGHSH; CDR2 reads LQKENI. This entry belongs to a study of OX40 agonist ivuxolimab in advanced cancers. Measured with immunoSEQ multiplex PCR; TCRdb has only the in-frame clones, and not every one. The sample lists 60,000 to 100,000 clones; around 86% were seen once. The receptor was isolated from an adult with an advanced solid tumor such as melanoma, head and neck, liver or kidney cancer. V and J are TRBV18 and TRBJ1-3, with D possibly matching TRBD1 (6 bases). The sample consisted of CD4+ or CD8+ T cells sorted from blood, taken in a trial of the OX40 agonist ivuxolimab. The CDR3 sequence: CASSPQGGIRGHTIYF. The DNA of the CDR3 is TGTGCCAGCTCACCACAAGGGGGAATTAGGGGACACACCATATATTTT.